The clone carrying this TCR beta chain was counted between two and nine times. The assay was immunoSEQ multiplex PCR, and TCRdb's table has in-frame clones only and misses some. The table has about 210,000 clones, around 81% seen once. These data come from a study of blood T cell repertoires in COVID-19. The CDR3 length is 12 residues. The germline gives CDR1 LNHDA, CDR2 SQIVND (reference sequence). V was pared by 7 bases and J by 3 bases, with 10 bases between. This clonotype originated in a woman in her forties or fifties with acute COVID-19. Sample: PBMCs or T cells enriched from blood (not recorded which). This chain joins TRBV19 and TRBJ2-7; D is ambiguous. CDR3 in amino acids: CASKNSFYEQYF. The CDR3 nucleotides are TGTGCCAGTAAAAACAGCTTCTACGAGCAGTACTTC.